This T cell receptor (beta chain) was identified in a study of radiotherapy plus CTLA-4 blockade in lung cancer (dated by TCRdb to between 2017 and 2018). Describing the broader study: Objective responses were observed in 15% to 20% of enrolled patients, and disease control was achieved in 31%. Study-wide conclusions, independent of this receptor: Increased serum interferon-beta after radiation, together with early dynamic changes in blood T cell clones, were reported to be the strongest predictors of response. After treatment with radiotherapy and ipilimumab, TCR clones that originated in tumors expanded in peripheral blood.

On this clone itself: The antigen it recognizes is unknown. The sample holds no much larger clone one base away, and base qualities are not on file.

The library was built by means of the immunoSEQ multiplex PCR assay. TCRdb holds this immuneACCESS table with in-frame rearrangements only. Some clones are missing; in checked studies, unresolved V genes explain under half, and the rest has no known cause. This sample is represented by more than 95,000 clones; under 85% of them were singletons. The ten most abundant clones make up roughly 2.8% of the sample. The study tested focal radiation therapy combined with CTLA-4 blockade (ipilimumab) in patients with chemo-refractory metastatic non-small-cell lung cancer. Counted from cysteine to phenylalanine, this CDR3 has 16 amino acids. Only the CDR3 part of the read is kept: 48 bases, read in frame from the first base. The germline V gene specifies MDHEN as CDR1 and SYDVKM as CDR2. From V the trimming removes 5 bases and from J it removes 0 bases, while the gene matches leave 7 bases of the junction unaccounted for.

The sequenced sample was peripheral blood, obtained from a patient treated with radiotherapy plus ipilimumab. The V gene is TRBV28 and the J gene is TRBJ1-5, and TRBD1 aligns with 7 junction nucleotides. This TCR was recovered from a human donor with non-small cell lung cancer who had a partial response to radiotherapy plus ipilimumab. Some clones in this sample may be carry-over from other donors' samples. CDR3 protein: CASSPRTGDSNQPQHF. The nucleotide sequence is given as TGTGCCAGCAGTCCGAGGACAGGAGATAGCAATCAGCCCCAGCATTTT.